Listed below are T cell receptor beta chains from one sample, sequenced in a study of blood T cells in healthy people across ages. TCRdb independently ran MiXCR on the 5' RACE reads; one entry per CDR3 protein. Among fewer than 1,000,000 distinct CDR3 sequences, more than 35% were seen once, and the ten largest hold around a sixth. The sequencing sample was made of blood. The receptors derive from a man older than 75 in good health. Each CDR3 is given without its conserved first and last residue.

v_call: TRBV9
j_call: TRBJ2-1
cdr3_aa: ASSVASGSMF

v_call: TRBV7-8
j_call: TRBJ1-2
cdr3_aa: ASSLDGGAHTT

v_call: TRBV20-1
j_call: TRBJ2-7
cdr3_aa: SAPPPGGVYEQY

v_call: TRBV4-1
j_call: TRBJ2-1
cdr3_aa: ANSQGGPAANNEQF

v_call: TRBV7-9
j_call: TRBJ1-1
cdr3_aa: ASSPGGARWDTEAF

v_call: TRBV10-3
j_call: TRBJ1-2
cdr3_aa: ANSRQESLWGYT

v_call: TRBV20-1
j_call: TRBJ2-1
cdr3_aa: SARWPSGGYNEQF

v_call: TRBV6-9
j_call: TRBJ2-1
cdr3_aa: ASRSRALDYEQF

v_call: TRBV11-2
j_call: TRBJ2-7
cdr3_aa: ASSRGGQGSYEQY

v_call: TRBV7-2
j_call: TRBJ2-7
cdr3_aa: ASSLGRGRSEQY

v_call: TRBV28
j_call: TRBJ2-4
cdr3_aa: ASSLGGDRGQY

v_call: TRBV20-1
j_call: TRBJ2-7
cdr3_aa: SARGPRSGGSSYEQY

v_call: TRBV5-5
j_call: TRBJ2-5
cdr3_aa: ASSGPLESQETQY

v_call: TRBV28
j_call: TRBJ2-7
cdr3_aa: ASSFLKNSGPSSYEQY

v_call: TRBV27
j_call: TRBJ2-1
cdr3_aa: ASSTYGTPENEQF

v_call: TRBV6-5
j_call: TRBJ2-1
cdr3_aa: ASNRGNEQF

v_call: TRBV7-2
j_call: TRBJ2-4
cdr3_aa: ASSPSGTSGGY

v_call: TRBV12-3/TRBV12-4
j_call: -
cdr3_aa: ASSLMGGAGTQY

v_call: TRBV7-2
j_call: -
cdr3_aa: ASSLSGLTSGGDNEQY

v_call: TRBV29-1
j_call: TRBJ2-7
cdr3_aa: SVASGLGLGYSYEQY

v_call: TRBV12-3/TRBV12-4
j_call: TRBJ2-1
cdr3_aa: ASSRMWTARDNEQF

v_call: TRBV9
j_call: TRBJ2-1
cdr3_aa: ASSVGSSGGYNEQF

v_call: TRBV20-1
j_call: TRBJ1-1
cdr3_aa: SAPGANTEAF

v_call: TRBV5-1
j_call: TRBJ2-1
cdr3_aa: ASSPSGSSDNEQF

v_call: TRBV7-9
j_call: TRBJ2-7
cdr3_aa: ASSLVDGRAYEQY

v_call: TRBV2
j_call: TRBJ2-7
cdr3_aa: AIAGTRSYEQY

v_call: TRBV12-3/TRBV12-4
j_call: TRBJ1-1
cdr3_aa: ASSPDRGATEAF

v_call: TRBV28
j_call: TRBJ1-2
cdr3_aa: ASSLSTGVHGYT

v_call: TRBV21-1
j_call: TRBJ2-2
cdr3_aa: ASSKLDRSTGELF

v_call: TRBV6-6
j_call: TRBJ2-5
cdr3_aa: ASRRDHKY

v_call: TRBV3-1
j_call: TRBJ2-7
cdr3_aa: ASSQGTTYEQY

v_call: TRBV28
j_call: TRBJ1-5
cdr3_aa: ASSFSRTQPQH

v_call: TRBV4-3
j_call: TRBJ2-1
cdr3_aa: ASSPVLSSYNEQF

v_call: TRBV10-2
j_call: TRBJ2-2
cdr3_aa: ASAPTGRSTGELF

v_call: TRBV4-1
j_call: TRBJ2-3
cdr3_aa: ASSPVGGRGAGDTQY

v_call: TRBV20-1
j_call: TRBJ2-7
cdr3_aa: SARDFRREAYEQY

v_call: TRBV4-1
j_call: TRBJ2-3
cdr3_aa: ASSQVGTSTDTQY

v_call: TRBV7-2
j_call: TRBJ1-3
cdr3_aa: ASSPNDGSGNTIY

v_call: TRBV14
j_call: TRBJ2-2
cdr3_aa: ASSQVWFGELF

v_call: TRBV24-1
j_call: TRBJ2-1
cdr3_aa: ATSWGETAYNEQF

v_call: TRBV20-1
j_call: TRBJ2-3
cdr3_aa: SAASSGRTDTQY

v_call: TRBV20-1
j_call: TRBJ1-6
cdr3_aa: SARRTGEISALH

v_call: TRBV28
j_call: TRBJ2-4
cdr3_aa: ASTVGGTGQNIQY

v_call: TRBV24-1
j_call: TRBJ2-1
cdr3_aa: ATSDPTSSGRAGEQF

v_call: TRBV3-1
j_call: TRBJ2-5
cdr3_aa: ASSQDHSGKLETQY

v_call: TRBV5-1
j_call: TRBJ2-3
cdr3_aa: ASSDSALVDTQY

v_call: TRBV11-2
j_call: -
cdr3_aa: ASSWEGANIQY

v_call: TRBV5-1
j_call: TRBJ2-7
cdr3_aa: ASSLGQPVSYEQY

v_call: TRBV29-1
j_call: TRBJ2-3
cdr3_aa: SVEERRADSTDTQY

v_call: TRBV20-1
j_call: TRBJ2-7
cdr3_aa: SVAGAGGFYEQY

v_call: TRBV5-1
j_call: TRBJ2-5
cdr3_aa: ASRLDRGQETQY

v_call: TRBV5-1
j_call: TRBJ2-6
cdr3_aa: ASRATGTGANVLT

v_call: TRBV20-1
j_call: TRBJ1-3
cdr3_aa: SARVQQGPSGNTIY

v_call: TRBV30
j_call: TRBJ2-2
cdr3_aa: AWSFGTGELF

v_call: TRBV29-1
j_call: TRBJ2-5
cdr3_aa: SVPSTSGRARETQY

v_call: TRBV12-3/TRBV12-4
j_call: TRBJ1-4
cdr3_aa: ASRYGSTNEKLF

v_call: TRBV20-1
j_call: TRBJ2-3
cdr3_aa: SATGIAGGNTDTQY

v_call: TRBV7-8
j_call: TRBJ2-3
cdr3_aa: ASITGQGRRSTDTQY

v_call: TRBV29-1
j_call: TRBJ1-2
cdr3_aa: SAPEFNYGYT

v_call: TRBV28
j_call: TRBJ2-7
cdr3_aa: ASSLDGSSYEQY